The 21 T cell receptor beta chains listed next were all sequenced from one sample in a study of T cell repertoires in cytomegalovirus infection. TCRdb recomputed calls from the reads with MiXCR, one row per CDR3 protein. The top ten hold roughly 8.7% of the sample, which has hundreds of thousands of distinct CDR3 sequences, 15% to 20% seen once. Sequences were obtained from PBMCs. Source of these receptors: a human donor in good health (CMV status not recorded). Some clones in this sample may be carry-over from other donors' samples.

CDR3 coding DNA: TGTGCTAGTGGTTCTAGGGCCGCTGAAGCTTTCTTT. This translates into CASGSRAAEAFF. The V and J genes are TRBV12-5 and TRBJ1-1; unclear D gene. V was trimmed by 4 bases and J by 6 bases, leaving 9 bases between them. Germline CDR1 LGHNT, CDR2 FRNRAP. The CDR3 has 12 amino acids.

This clonotype was recorded at least ten times. This chain links TRBV7-2 with TRBJ2-5; the match to TRBD2 covers 8 bases. Germline trimming cut 2 bases from V and 3 bases from J; bases unmatched to any gene: 2. Germline lookup yields CDR1 SGHTA and CDR2 FQGNSA. The CDR3 is 14 amino acids. CDR3 in DNA: TGTGCCAGCAGCTTATTCGGGGGGGAAGAGACCCAGTACTTC. Encoded protein: CASSLFGGEETQYF.

This clonotype has a handful of counts. The chain joins TRBV6-2 or TRBV6-3 to TRBJ2-3, with D tentatively TRBD1 (5 bases). The CDR3 covers 13 residues. Trimming left V 0 bases short and J 14 bases short, with 15 bases between. Germline CDR1 is MNHEY and CDR2 is SVGEGT. The CDR3 sequence is CASSYSAVGVLYF. DNA of the CDR3: TGTGCCAGCAGTTACTCCGCGGTAGGGGTTCTGTATTTT.

This clonotype was seen more than once but under ten times. This rearrangement joins TRBV10-3 to TRBJ2-5; D possibly corresponds to TRBD1 (6 bases). Trimming removed 4 bases at V and 1 base at J, with 16 bases between. The CDR3 spans 16 residues. The germline CDR1 and CDR2 sequences are ENHRY and SYGVKD. The DNA of the CDR3 is TGTGCCATCAGTGTACTCCGGGACATCCGCCAAGAGACCCAGTACTTC. Translating gives CAISVLRDIRQETQYF.

The rearrangement links TRBV6-2 or TRBV6-3 to TRBJ2-3, with TRBD2 as a possible D gene (6 bases). Trimming left V 1 base short and J 2 bases short, with 16 bases between. The CDR3 totals 17 residues. Germline V CDR1 and CDR2: MNHEY, SVGEGT. CDR3 coding DNA: TGTGCCAGCAGTTACTTCAACGGGGGAGCGGTCACAGATACGCAGTATTTT. Translation gives CASSYFNGGAVTDTQYF.

The rearrangement uses TRBV5-1 and TRBJ2-3, with 11 bases aligning to TRBD2. CDR3 size: 17 residues. Germline V gene sequence: CDR1 SGHRS, CDR2 YFSETQ. Trimming cost V 0 bases and J 6 bases; bases outside gene matches: 9. CDR3 region: CASSLAGRLAGPDTQYF. The CDR3 DNA sequence: TGCGCCAGCAGCTTGGCCGGGAGACTAGCGGGGCCGGATACGCAGTATTTT.

V is TRBV20-1 and J is TRBJ2-5, with D unclear. The germline V and J ends were trimmed by 1 base and 4 bases, with 10 bases remaining between them. Germline V gene sequence: CDR1 DFQATT, CDR2 SNEGSKA (reference sequence). The CDR3 is 13 amino acids. The CDR3: CSARGGVGETQYF. The CDR3 DNA is TGCAGTGCTAGAGGTGGCGTGGGAGAGACCCAGTACTTC.

This clonotype was detected ten times or more. The chain joins TRBV12-3 or TRBV12-4 to TRBJ2-7; TRBD2 agrees at 7 bases. V lost 5 bases, J lost 5 bases, and 9 bases stayed unmatched. This CDR3 has 14 residues. The CDR3 region has the DNA TGTGCCAGCAGTGTGAGCGGGAACCGGGACGAGCAGTACTTC. Encoded protein: CASSVSGNRDEQYF.

This clonotype occurred many times. The genes are TRBV7-2 and TRBJ2-3; D is ambiguous. The V gene's germline CDR1 is SGHTA and CDR2 FQGNSA. The CDR3 has 16 residues. V was shortened by 5 bases and J by 0 bases, with 15 bases between the two germline ends. The DNA for the CDR3 is TGTGCCAGCAGCCCCCGAGCCCGCCCTAGCACAGATACGCAGTATTTT. Translated, it gives CASSPRARPSTDTQYF.

This clonotype was seen only once. This sequence joins TRBV4-3 and TRBJ1-5; 8 bases match TRBD1. Germline loops: CDR1 LGHNA, CDR2 YSLEER. Trimming at V came to 2 bases and at J to 3 bases, leaving 0 bases not matched to a gene. This CDR3 contains 14 residues. The CDR3 loop reads CASSQQGANQPQHF. CDR3 bases: TGCGCCAGCAGCCAACAGGGGGCCAATCAGCCCCAGCATTTT.

Here the CDR3 DNA reads TGTGCCAGCAGCTCGGACAGGGGCTCTGAAGCTTTCTTT. Amino acids: CASSSDRGSEAFF. The V and J genes are TRBV7-2 and TRBJ1-1, with TRBD1 matching over 9 bases. The germline CDR1 and CDR2 sequences are SGHTA and FQGNSA. CDR3 length equals 13 residues. V gave up 4 bases and J gave up 6 bases; unmatched junction bases: 3.

On this clonotype: A read error is possible here, since a much larger clone lies one base away. This chain links TRBV7-8 with TRBJ2-7; D is ambiguous. This CDR3 is 14 amino acids long. Germline CDR1 SGHVS, CDR2 FQNEAQ. CDR3 sequence reads: CDSSLGYPSNEQYF. In DNA, the CDR3 is TGTGACAGCAGCTTAGGGTATCCCTCCAACGAGCAGTACTTC.

On this clonotype itself: The junction does not match germline at one end; this may be a read error. This chain joins TRBV11-2 and TRBJ1-5; D call uncertain. This CDR3 contains 13 residues. CDR1 is SGHAT, CDR2 FQNNGV, per germline. Here the CDR3 reads CASSLGLNQLQHF. In nucleotides, the CDR3 is TGTGCCAGCAGCTTAGGACTGAATCAGCTCCAGCATTTT.

This chain links TRBV19 with TRBJ2-2; 10 bases fit TRBD2. V shed 7 bases and J 6 bases; nucleotides not matched to a gene: 8. The germline V gene has CDR1 LNHDA and CDR2 SQIVND (reference sequence). This CDR3 is 15 amino acids long. The CDR3 loop reads CASNERGGLAGELFF. In DNA form, the CDR3 reads TGTGCCAGTAACGAGCGGGGGGGCCTGGCCGGGGAGCTGTTTTTT.

A word on this clonotype: This may be a read error, as it is one base from a much larger clone. The J gene is TRBJ1-6, the V gene TRBV7-9; 8 bases are shared with TRBD1. V gave up 0 bases and J gave up 17 bases; unmatched junction bases: 3. The germline V gene encodes CDR1 SEHNR and CDR2 FQNEAQ (reference sequence). CDR3 size: 12 residues. This CDR3 is CASSLADRVIHF. CDR3 bases: TGTGCCAGCAGCTTAGCGGACAGGGTCATCCACTTT.

The chain has TRBV29-1 and TRBJ2-1; 9 bases agree with TRBD1. Germline V gene data show CDR1 as SQVTM and CDR2 as ANQGSEA. Trimming cost V 1 base and J 4 bases; bases outside gene matches: 5. The length of the CDR3 is 15 residues. DNA for the CDR3: TGCAGCGTTGAAGGAAACAGGGGGCTTTACAATGAGCAGTTCTTC. Its translation is CSVEGNRGLYNEQFF.

This clonotype was detected only a few times. This chain links TRBV6-1 with TRBJ2-6; no definite D call. Deletions cut 8 bases from V and 1 base from J, with 9 bases between. There are 14 residues in the CDR3. Germline lookup yields CDR1 MNHNS and CDR2 SASEGT. This chain's CDR3 is CASSKGSGANVLTF. The CDR3 nucleotides read TGTGCCAGCTCCAAGGGTTCTGGGGCCAACGTCCTGACTTTC.

This clonotype showed up many times. The chain joins TRBV7-8 to TRBJ2-5, with 8 bases lining up with TRBD2. Unmatched junction bases numbered 6, after V lost 4 bases and J lost 2 bases. Germline V gene sequence: CDR1 SGHVS, CDR2 FQNEAQ. This CDR3 has 15 residues. The CDR3 region is CASSYLAGGQETQYF. CDR3 DNA sequence: TGTGCCAGCAGCTACCTGGCGGGGGGACAAGAGACCCAGTACTTC.

At least ten counts were recorded for this clonotype. J is TRBJ1-1 and V is TRBV6-2 or TRBV6-3, with D hard to call. V was pared by 0 bases and J by 5 bases, with 7 bases between. The CDR3 contains 13 residues. CDR1 and CDR2 from the germline V gene are MNHEY and SVGEGT. CDR3 coding DNA: TGTGCCAGCAGTTACTCCTCGGTTACTGAAGCTTTCTTT. It is translated as CASSYSSVTEAFF.

CDR3 nucleotide sequence: TGTGCCAGCAGTCTACAGGGGGCAACCTATGGCTACACCTTC. Translation: CASSLQGATYGYTF. The chain has TRBV12-3 or TRBV12-4 and TRBJ1-2, with 9 nucleotides matching TRBD1. The J segment lost 4 bases and the V segment lost 5 bases, leaving 5 bases of the junction unmatched. There are 14 residues in the CDR3.

This clonotype was found a few times. V and J are TRBV20-1 and TRBJ1-2, with a tentative D call TRBD1 (6 bases). Trimming removed 6 bases at V and 4 bases at J, with 9 bases between. The CDR3 length is 11 residues. Germline values: CDR1 DFQATT, CDR2 SNEGSKA (reference sequence). CDR3 sequence reads: CSAEQGYGYTF. CDR3 nucleotides: TGCAGTGCCGAACAGGGCTATGGCTACACCTTC.